This T cell receptor (beta chain) appears in the sequencing data of a study of T cell changes during pregnancy in multiple sclerosis (dated by TCRdb to about 2019). Notes on the research overall: Changes in the T cell repertoire over the course of pregnancy were examined in this study in women with multiple sclerosis.

CDR1 and CDR2 were assigned from the germline V gene as MRHNA and SNTAGT. Reading from cysteine to phenylalanine, the CDR3 counts 13 amino acids. Only the CDR3 portion is preserved as DNA: 39 bases, with reading frame beginning at the first base. The junction shows trimming of 4 bases on V and 9 bases on J, plus 10 bases between the germline ends. Libraries were built with the immunoSEQ multiplex PCR assay. TCRdb stores this immuneACCESS table with in-frame sequences only. Part of the clones is absent; in the studies checked, under half of the shortfall reflects unresolved V genes, and no reason is known for the rest. A total of 70,000 to 90,000 clones appear in this sample, 80% to 95% of them only once. Of the sample, over 0.8% falls within the top ten clones. On this clone: Its antigen target is currently unknown. Base qualities are missing; no much larger clone stands one base away.

The receptor's source is a female donor with multiple sclerosis, enrolled in a pregnancy study. The chain links TRBV6-4 with TRBJ1-6; the D gene cannot be named for sure. The material sequenced was peripheral blood, taken in the first trimester of pregnancy. The nucleotide sequence reads as follows: TGTGCCAGCAGTGCGGGTTCGGGTTCACCCCTCCACTTT. It codes for CASSAGSGSPLHF.